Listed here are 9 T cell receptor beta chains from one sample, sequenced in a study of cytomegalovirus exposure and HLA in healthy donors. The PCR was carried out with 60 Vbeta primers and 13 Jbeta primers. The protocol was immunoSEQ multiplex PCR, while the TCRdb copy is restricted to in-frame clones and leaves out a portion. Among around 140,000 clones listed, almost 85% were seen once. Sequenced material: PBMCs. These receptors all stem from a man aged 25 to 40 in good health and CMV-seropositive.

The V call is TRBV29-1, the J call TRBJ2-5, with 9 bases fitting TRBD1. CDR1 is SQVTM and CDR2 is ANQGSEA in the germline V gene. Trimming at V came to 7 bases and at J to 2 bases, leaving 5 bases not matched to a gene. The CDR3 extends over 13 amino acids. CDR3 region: CSAEQGAQETQYF. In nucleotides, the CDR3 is TGCAGCGCCGAACAGGGGGCACAAGAGACCCAGTACTTC.

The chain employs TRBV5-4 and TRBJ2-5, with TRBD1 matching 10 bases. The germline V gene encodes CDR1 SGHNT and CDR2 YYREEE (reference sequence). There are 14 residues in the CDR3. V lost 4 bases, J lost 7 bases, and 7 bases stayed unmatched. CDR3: CASSAGTGDGTQYF. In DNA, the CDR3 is TGTGCCAGCAGCGCCGGGACAGGGGATGGGACCCAGTACTTC.

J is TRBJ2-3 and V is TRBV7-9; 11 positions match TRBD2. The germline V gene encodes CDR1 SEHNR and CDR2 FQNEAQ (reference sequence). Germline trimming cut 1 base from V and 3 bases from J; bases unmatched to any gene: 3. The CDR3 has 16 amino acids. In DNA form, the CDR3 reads TGTGCCAGCAGCTTAGGGGCTAGCGGGAGGACAGATACGCAGTATTTT. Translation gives CASSLGASGRTDTQYF. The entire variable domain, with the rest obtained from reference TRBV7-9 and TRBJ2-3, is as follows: DTGVSQNPRHKITKRGQNVTFRCDPISEHNRLYWYRQTLGQGPEFLTYFQNEAQLEKSRLLSDRFSAERPKGSFSTLEIQRTEQGDSAMYLCASSLGASGRTDTQYFGPGTRLTVL.

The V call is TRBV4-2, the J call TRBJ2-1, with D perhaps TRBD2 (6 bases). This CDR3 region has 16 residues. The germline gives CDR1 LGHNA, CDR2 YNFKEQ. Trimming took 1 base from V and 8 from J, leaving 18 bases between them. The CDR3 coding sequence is TGTGCCAGCAGCCAAGGTGGGGGACTCGAGGTCGATGAGCAGTTCTTC. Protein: CASSQGGGLEVDEQFF.

The CDR3 nucleotides are TGTGCCAGCAGTCTAGGACAGGGGGGCTACAATCAGCCCCAGCATTTT. This gives the protein CASSLGQGGYNQPQHF. V gene TRBV6-6 combines with J gene TRBJ1-5; 10 bases line up with TRBD1. CDR1 is MNHNY, CDR2 SVGAGI, per germline (reference sequence). Trimming at V came to 5 bases and at J to 3 bases, leaving 7 bases not matched to a gene. The CDR3 has 16 residues.

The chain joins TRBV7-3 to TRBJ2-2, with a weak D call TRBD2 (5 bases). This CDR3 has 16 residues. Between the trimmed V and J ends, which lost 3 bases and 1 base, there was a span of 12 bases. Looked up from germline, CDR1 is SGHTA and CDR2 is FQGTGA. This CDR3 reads CASSFGLGGNTGELFF. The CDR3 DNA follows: TGTGCCAGCAGCTTCGGATTAGGAGGGAACACCGGGGAGCTGTTTTTT.

CDR3 DNA sequence: TGTGCCAGCAGCTTAGAGGAGGCGGGGACCACTTCCGAGCAGTACTTC. It is translated as CASSLEEAGTTSEQYF. The V call is TRBV11-2, the J call TRBJ2-7, with D possibly being TRBD2 (6 bases). Germline lookup yields CDR1 SGHAT and CDR2 FQNNGV. Between the trimmed V and J ends, which lost 0 bases and 6 bases, there was a span of 18 bases. The CDR3 has 16 residues.

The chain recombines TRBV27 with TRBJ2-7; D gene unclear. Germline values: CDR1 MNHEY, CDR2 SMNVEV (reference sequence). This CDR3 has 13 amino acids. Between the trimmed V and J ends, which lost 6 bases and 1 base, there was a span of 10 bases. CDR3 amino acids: CASSLGQSYEQYF. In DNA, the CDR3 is TGTGCCAGCAGCCTAGGCCAGTCCTACGAGCAGTACTTC.

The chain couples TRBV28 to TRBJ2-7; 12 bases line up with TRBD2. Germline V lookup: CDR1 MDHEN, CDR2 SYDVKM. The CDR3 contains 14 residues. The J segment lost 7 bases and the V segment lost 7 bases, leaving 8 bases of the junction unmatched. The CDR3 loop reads CASTPPTSGGEQYF. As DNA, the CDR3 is TGTGCCAGCACCCCCCCAACTAGCGGGGGGGAGCAGTACTTC.